The 25 T cell receptor beta chains listed next were all sequenced from one sample in a study of metastatic and nonmetastatic thyroid tumors. Not a single patient had been given any form of treatment at any point before undergoing thyroid surgery. Using MiXCR, TCRdb reanalyzed the PCR reads. The sample records about 25,000 clones, over 20% being singletons. Specimen: blood. All receptors derive from a female donor with papillary thyroid cancer or a benign thyroid nodule (not recorded which). Some clones in this sample may be carry-over from other donors' samples.

In its sample, this clone is medium-sized. The chain employs TRBV15 and TRBJ2-7; 10 nucleotides agree with TRBD1. The CDR3 extends over 14 amino acids. V lost 3 bases to trimming and J lost 7 bases; unmatched junction nucleotides: 6. Looked up from germline, CDR1 is LNHNV and CDR2 is YYDKDF (reference sequence). CDR3 coding DNA: TGTGCCACCAGCAGGGACAGGGGGGTGGGGGAGCAGTACTTC. Its translation: CATSRDRGVGEQYF.

This clone was detected ten times or more. The CDR3 here is CAISESQRGGTEQFF. CDR3 in DNA: TGTGCCATCAGTGAGTCTCAGCGGGGGGGCACTGAGCAGTTCTTC. The V gene is TRBV10-3, the J gene TRBJ2-1; 10 bases are shared with TRBD2. This CDR3 spans 15 amino acids. In germline, CDR1 is ENHRY, CDR2 SYGVKD. Trimming cost V 0 bases and J 9 bases; bases outside gene matches: 5.

The V gene is TRBV4-3, the J gene TRBJ1-2; maybe TRBD1 (5 bases). The V gene's germline CDR1 is LGHNA and CDR2 YSLEER. V lost 1 base and J 7 bases, leaving 16 bases between the germline ends. The CDR3 loop spans 15 amino acids. CDR3 sequence: CASSQVSGIGRGYTF. The DNA of the CDR3 is TGCGCCAGCAGCCAAGTTTCAGGGATTGGTCGTGGCTACACCTTC.

The table lists this clone with many counts. The V and J genes are TRBV7-9 and TRBJ2-3; 10 bases fit TRBD2. With V trimmed by 5 bases and J by 4 bases, 6 bases remained unmatched. CDR1 and CDR2 from the germline V gene are SEHNR and FQNEAQ (reference sequence). The CDR3 loop spans 15 amino acids. Here the CDR3 reads CASSPIAGGSDTQYF. CDR3 coding DNA: TGTGCCAGCAGCCCCATAGCGGGGGGCTCAGATACGCAGTATTTT.

This clone was detected ten times or more. The chain links TRBV20-1 to TRBJ2-1; D is perhaps TRBD2 (6 bases). The V and J ends lost 4 bases and 9 bases respectively, with 22 bases between them. The CDR3 consists of 15 residues. Germline loops: CDR1 DFQATT, CDR2 SNEGSKA (reference sequence). The CDR3 reads CSATLTGDLRGEQFF. CDR3 in DNA: TGCAGTGCTACCCTAACGGGGGACCTCCGGGGTGAGCAGTTCTTC.

This clone was observed at least ten times. CDR3 residues: CASSLRDPGNYGYTF. As DNA, the CDR3 is TGTGCCAGCAGCCTACGGGACCCAGGGAACTATGGCTACACCTTC. The genes are TRBV5-6 and TRBJ1-2; D may be TRBD1 (5 bases). CDR3 size: 15 residues. Between the trimmed V and J ends, which lost 4 bases and 2 bases, there was a span of 15 bases. Germline CDR1 SGHDT, CDR2 YYEEEE. The full variable domain, completed using reference TRBV5-6 and TRBJ1-2, is DAGVTQSPTHLIKTRGQQVTLRCSPKSGHDTVSWYQQALGQGPQFIFQYYEEEERQRGNFPDRFSGHQFPNYSSELNVNALLLGDSALYLCASSLRDPGNYGYTFGSGTRLTVV.

There are a few counts of this clone. This chain connects TRBV5-1 to TRBJ1-4; D gene ambiguous. This CDR3 spans 15 amino acids. V was shortened by 0 bases and J by 0 bases, with 6 bases between the two germline ends. Germline-derived CDR1 and CDR2 are SGHRS and YFSETQ. The CDR3 region is CASSLGESTNEKLFF. The DNA for the CDR3 is TGCGCCAGCAGCTTGGGGGAGTCAACTAATGAAAAACTGTTTTTT.

This chain links TRBV20-1 with TRBJ2-7, with TRBD1 as a possible D gene (5 bases). The germline V and J ends were trimmed by 1 base and 3 bases, with 7 bases remaining between them. Germline CDR1 and CDR2: DFQATT and SNEGSKA (reference sequence). The CDR3 spans 12 residues. The CDR3 bases are TGCAGTGCTAGAGGGACATACTACGAGCAGTACTTC. Translated, it gives CSARGTYYEQYF.

This clone is judged medium-sized. The rearrangement joins TRBV27 to TRBJ2-2; D is ambiguous. The CDR3 spans 13 residues. Germline assignment: CDR1 MNHEY and CDR2 SMNVEV (reference sequence). Deletions cut 4 bases from V and 1 base from J, with 4 bases between. The CDR3 DNA reads TGTGCCAGCAGTTCAGTGAACACCGGGGAGCTGTTTTTT. Translated, it gives CASSSVNTGELFF.

This clone is categorized as medium-sized (0.01 to 0.1%). The V gene is TRBV6-2 or TRBV6-3, the J gene TRBJ1-1; no reliable D call. V lost 6 bases to trimming and J lost 1 base, with 3 bases between them. Germline CDR1 and CDR2: MNHEY and SVGEGT. CDR3 size: 11 residues. This CDR3 is CASSPNTEAFF. The DNA of the CDR3 is TGTGCCAGCAGCCCGAACACTGAAGCTTTCTTT.

Turning to this clone: Relative to the germline gene, one junction end is altered; a read error may explain this. The V gene is TRBV15, the J gene TRBJ1-5; D gene ambiguous. CDR3 length: 13 amino acids. Germline V gene data show CDR1 as LNHNV and CDR2 as YYDKDF (reference sequence). Here the CDR3 DNA reads TGTTCCACGAGCTACAAAAAGAATCAGCCCCAGCATTTT. The encoded protein is CSTSYKKNQPQHF.

This clone has at least ten counts. V is TRBV2 and J is TRBJ2-5, with TRBD1 identical over 11 bases. There are 15 residues in the CDR3. J was trimmed by 5 bases and V by 6 bases; bases with no gene match: 8. Germline loops: CDR1 SNHLY, CDR2 FYNNEI. The CDR3 bases are TGTGCCAGCAGGTCCGGGACAGGGGGTTTTGAGACCCAGTACTTC. Its protein product is CASRSGTGGFETQYF.

This rearrangement joins TRBV24-1 to TRBJ1-1; no reliable D call. The germline V gene has CDR1 KGHDR and CDR2 SFDVKD. V was clipped by 7 bases and J by 1 base, with 6 bases between them. The CDR3 consists of 12 residues. CDR3 in DNA: TGTGCCACCAGAGGGCCGAACACTGAAGCTTTCTTT. It translates to CATRGPNTEAFF.

This clone has just one count. Here the CDR3 omits its conserved ending phenylalanine or tryptophan, so a read error is the likely source. The DNA is left out, because the CDR3 cannot be placed on it with certainty; the CDR3 is given as TCRdb lists it. This chain links TRBV28 with TRBJ2-7; no DNA check was done on the table's D call, TRBD2. The germline gives CDR1 MDHEN, CDR2 SYDVKM. The CDR3 is 14 residues long, counting both termini. The CDR3 is CASSLISGPDEKYL.

This clone is labeled medium-sized (0.01 to 0.1%). The chain has TRBV12-3 or TRBV12-4 and TRBJ2-7; 7 bases agree with TRBD1. Trimming cost V 4 bases and J 6 bases; bases outside gene matches: 9. CDR3 length: 14 residues. The CDR3 bases are TGTGCCAGCAGTTCCAGACAGGGAGACAGCGAGCAGTACTTC. It yields the protein CASSSRQGDSEQYF.

V gene TRBV30 combines with J gene TRBJ2-1; unclear D gene. The CDR3 is 12 amino acids. CDR1 and CDR2 (germline): GTSNPN, SVGIG (reference sequence). The V gene lost 0 bases and the J gene lost 5 bases, with 5 bases spanning the gap. CDR3 in amino acids: CAWSVRDNEQFF. CDR3 sequence (DNA): TGTGCCTGGAGTGTCCGGGACAATGAGCAGTTCTTC. The full variable domain, rest sourced from reference TRBV30 and TRBJ2-1, is SQTIHQWPATLVQPVGSPLSLECTVEGTSNPNLYWYRQAAGRGLQLLFYSVGIGQISSEVPQNLSASRPQDRQFILSSKKLLLSDSGFYLCAWSVRDNEQFFGPGTRLTVL.

This clone was counted at least ten times. This rearrangement joins TRBV5-6 to TRBJ1-2, with 7 bases lining up with TRBD1. The V gene end was trimmed by 1 base and the J gene end by 6 bases; junction bases not matched to a gene: 6. Germline V gene sequence: CDR1 SGHDT, CDR2 YYEEEE. CDR3 length equals 14 residues. For the CDR3, the DNA is TGTGCCAGCAGCTTGCGCAAAGGGGGCGATGGCTACACCTTC. Its protein product is CASSLRKGGDGYTF.

J is TRBJ1-2 and V is TRBV6-2 or TRBV6-3; D is unclear. The CDR3 loop spans 13 amino acids. The V end lost 3 bases, the J end lost 6 bases, and 11 bases lay between the germline ends. The germline gives CDR1 MNHEY, CDR2 SVGEGT. The CDR3 protein is CASSYKAVNGYTF. In DNA form, the CDR3 reads TGTGCCAGCAGTTATAAGGCAGTCAATGGCTACACCTTC.

This clone was found many times. The chain carries TRBV4-1 and TRBJ2-1; 14 nucleotides match TRBD2. The trim removed 4 bases at V and 9 bases at J, leaving 5 bases unmatched. The CDR3 sequence is 15 residues long. Germline CDR1 and CDR2: MGHRA and YSYEKL. CDR3 DNA sequence: TGCGCCAGCAGCCGAGGGACTAGCGGGAGAGGTGAGCAGTTCTTC. This encodes CASSRGTSGRGEQFF.

In its sample, this clone was seen many times. The chain links TRBV2 to TRBJ2-1; 13 bases agree with TRBD2. The germline V gene has CDR1 SNHLY and CDR2 FYNNEI. V was pared by 8 bases and J by 8 bases, with 6 bases of the junction left unmatched. The length of the CDR3 is 14 residues. The CDR3: CASAGTSGKDEQFF. Written as DNA, the CDR3 is TGTGCCAGCGCGGGGACTAGCGGGAAAGATGAGCAGTTCTTC.

This clone was recorded many times. J is TRBJ1-5 and V is TRBV19; maybe TRBD1 (5 bases). V lost 4 bases and J 6 bases, leaving 13 bases between the germline ends. CDR1 is LNHDA, CDR2 SQIVND, per germline (reference sequence). This CDR3 contains 14 residues. CDR3 in amino acids: CASSTGREGQPQHF. DNA of the CDR3: TGTGCCAGTAGTACGGGCAGGGAAGGTCAGCCCCAGCATTTT.

This clone was recorded at least ten times. CDR3 sequence: CASSSGTSGTGELFF. In nucleotides, the CDR3 is TGTGCCAGCAGCTCCGGGACTAGCGGGACCGGGGAGCTGTTTTTT. The V call is TRBV6-1, the J call TRBJ2-2; 12 positions agree with TRBD2. Trimming took 6 bases from V and 5 from J; bases not matched to a gene: 4. Germline lookup yields CDR1 MNHNS and CDR2 SASEGT. The length of the CDR3 is 15 residues.

This clone has at least ten counts. The chain uses TRBV20-1 and TRBJ2-3; D gene unclear. With 0 bases removed from V and 3 bases from J, the gap between germline ends came to 10 bases. The CDR3 contains 14 residues. Germline assignment: CDR1 DFQATT and CDR2 SNEGSKA (reference sequence). CDR3 coding DNA: TGCAGTGCTAGAGATCGCGGCTGGACAGATACGCAGTATTTT. Translated: CSARDRGWTDTQYF.

This clone is judged medium-sized. The rearrangement uses TRBV15 and TRBJ1-6; D is unresolved. Per germline, CDR1 LNHNV and CDR2 YYDKDF (reference sequence). The V end lost 9 bases, the J end lost 5 bases, and 14 bases lay between the germline ends. This CDR3 is 14 amino acids long. CDR3 bases: TGTGCCACTTCTGTACCGACGGATAATTCACCCCTCCACTTT. It encodes CATSVPTDNSPLHF. Complete variable domain (other parts from reference TRBV15 and TRBJ1-6): DAMVIQNPRYQVTQFGKPVTLSCSQTLNHNVMYWYQQKSSQAPKLLFHYYDKDFNNEADTPDNFQSRRPNTSFCFLDIRSPGLGDTAMYLCATSVPTDNSPLHFGNGTRLTVT.

CDR3 residues: CSARDVLRVDTQYF. CDR3 bases: TGCAGTGCTAGAGATGTCTTACGTGTTGATACGCAGTATTTT. This chain connects TRBV20-1 to TRBJ2-3; D not resolved. Looked up from germline, CDR1 is DFQATT and CDR2 is SNEGSKA (reference sequence). Trimming removed 0 bases at V and 6 bases at J, with 13 bases between. The CDR3 has 14 amino acids.